This entry lists 19 T cell receptor beta chains sequenced from one sample in a study of cytomegalovirus exposure and HLA in healthy donors. Use of 60 Vbeta and 13 Jbeta primers characterized the PCR. Some clones are missing from TCRdb's copy, which holds only in-frame ones; the method was immunoSEQ multiplex PCR. The profile shows about 120,000 clones, about 73% of them singletons. Sequenced material: PBMCs. The receptor source for this set is a woman between 35 and 50 years old in good health and CMV-seronegative.

This chain uses TRBV11-2 with TRBJ2-1; D is perhaps TRBD1 (6 bases). Trimming left V 5 bases short and J 8 bases short, with 22 bases between. The CDR3 runs 16 residues. CDR1 is SGHAT and CDR2 is FQNNGV in the germline V gene. CDR3 coding DNA: TGTGCCAGCAGCACCCGACAGGATCCGTCTGGGGATGAGCAGTTCTTC. Amino acids: CASSTRQDPSGDEQFF.

The chain combines TRBV2 with TRBJ2-5; no reliable D call. Trimming stripped 6 bases from V and 5 bases from J, with 7 bases between. The CDR3 has 11 residues. Germline values: CDR1 SNHLY, CDR2 FYNNEI. CDR3 amino acids: CASSQRETQYF. CDR3 nucleotides: TGTGCCAGCAGCCAACGGGAGACCCAGTACTTC.

The CDR3 spells CASSPPGEGETQYF. In DNA, the CDR3 is TGTGCCAGCAGCCCCCCGGGAGAAGGGGAGACCCAGTACTTC. The gene calls are TRBV11-2 and TRBJ2-5; D might be TRBD2 (6 bases). This CDR3 has 14 residues. Germline CDR1 and CDR2: SGHAT and FQNNGV. V shed 5 bases and J shed 5 bases, with 15 bases lying between them.

The V and J genes are TRBV25-1 and TRBJ2-1; D possibly corresponds to TRBD2 (5 bases). The CDR3 covers 15 residues. Deletions cut 3 bases from V and 6 bases from J, with 15 bases between. Germline CDR1 MGHDK, CDR2 SYGVNS. The CDR3 DNA is TGTGCCAGCAGTGATAAGGGTGGAGGCGTCAATGAGCAGTTCTTC. Translating gives CASSDKGGGVNEQFF. Full variable domain (rest looked up from reference TRBV25-1 and TRBJ2-1): EADIYQTPRYLVIGTGKKITLECSQTMGHDKMYWYQQDPGMELHLIHYSYGVNSTEKGDLSSESTVSRIRTEHFPLTLESARPSHTSQYLCASSDKGGGVNEQFFGPGTRLTVL.

The J gene is TRBJ2-4, the V gene TRBV4-1; 14 bases are a match to TRBD2. V was clipped by 4 bases and J by 1 base; unmatched bases: 6. This CDR3 has 18 amino acids. CDR1 and CDR2 from the germline V gene are MGHRA and YSYEKL. CDR3 nucleotide sequence: TGCGCCAGCAGCCCCGGACTAGCGGGAGGAGAGGCCAAAAACATTCAGTACTTC. As protein: CASSPGLAGGEAKNIQYF.

V gene TRBV28 combines with J gene TRBJ2-3; no firm D call. Germline CDR1 and CDR2: MDHEN and SYDVKM. The CDR3 has 13 residues. The V and J ends lost 5 bases and 5 bases respectively, with 11 bases between them. CDR3 sequence: CASSPRNGDTQYF. DNA of the CDR3: TGTGCCAGCAGTCCGCGAAATGGAGATACGCAGTATTTT.

This sequence joins TRBV4-2 and TRBJ2-3; 11 nucleotides line up with TRBD1. V shed 1 base and J 4 bases; nucleotides not matched to a gene: 10. CDR3 size: 18 residues. The germline V gene has CDR1 LGHNA and CDR2 YNFKEQ. The CDR3, as DNA: TGTGCCAGCAGCCAAGGGAGCCCGGGGGACAGGGGGTCAGATACGCAGTATTTT. Its protein is CASSQGSPGDRGSDTQYF.

This chain links TRBV29-1 with TRBJ2-7, with no clear D. From germline, CDR1 is SQVTM and CDR2 ANQGSEA. The CDR3 has 13 amino acids. Trimming removed 6 bases from V and 0 bases from J, with 12 bases in between. The CDR3 reads CSVIRPYSYEQYF. The CDR3 DNA reads as TGCAGCGTCATACGCCCCTACTCCTACGAGCAGTACTTC.

The rearrangement uses TRBV10-2 and TRBJ2-7; 13 nucleotides agree with TRBD2. V shed 5 bases and J 5 bases; nucleotides not matched to a gene: 3. This CDR3 region has 14 residues. From germline, CDR1 is WSHSY and CDR2 SAAADI. The CDR3 region has the DNA TGCGCCAGCAGTACCGGGACTAGCGGGGACGAGCAGTACTTC. Residues: CASSTGTSGDEQYF.

The J gene is TRBJ1-1, the V gene TRBV5-1, with 8 bases lining up with TRBD1. CDR3 length: 15 residues. V shed 6 bases and J 9 bases; nucleotides not matched to a gene: 16. Germline-derived CDR1 and CDR2 are SGHRS and YFSETQ. The CDR3 DNA follows: TGCGCCAGCACCCAAATGGCCGGACAGGGCGGTCAAGCTTTCTTT. Its protein product is CASTQMAGQGGQAFF.

This clone appeared a few times. As DNA, the CDR3 is TGTGCCATCAGCCAAAATGTAGGTACTAGCGGAACCTACGAGCAGTACTTC. Its translation: CAISQNVGTSGTYEQYF. The J gene is TRBJ2-7, the V gene TRBV10-3; 8 nucleotides match TRBD2. The CDR3 is 17 amino acids. The V segment lost 6 bases and the J segment 2 bases; nucleotides outside the gene matches: 15. Germline V gene sequence: CDR1 ENHRY, CDR2 SYGVKD.

V usage is TRBV11-2 and J usage is TRBJ2-1; no clear D gene. CDR1 SGHAT and CDR2 FQNNGV come from the germline V gene. CDR3 size: 11 residues. The V and J ends lost 6 bases and 10 bases respectively, with 10 bases between them. CDR3 residues: CASRGDREQFF. The CDR3 DNA follows: TGTGCCAGCAGGGGCGACCGCGAGCAGTTCTTC. The full variable domain, in which reference TRBV11-2 and TRBJ2-1 provide the parts outside the CDR3, is EAGVAQSPRYKIIEKRQSVAFWCNPISGHATLYWYQQILGQGPKLLIQFQNNGVVDDSQLPKDRFSAERLKGVDSTLKIQPAKLEDSAVYLCASRGDREQFFGPGTRLTVL.

This chain links TRBV7-6 with TRBJ2-7, with D perhaps TRBD2 (5 bases). This CDR3 is built from 14 residues. Germline CDR1 SGHVS, CDR2 FNYEAQ. V was cut by 3 bases and J by 1 base, with 10 bases left in between. CDR3 sequence: CASSFGLNSYEQYF. CDR3 bases: TGTGCCAGCAGCTTCGGACTGAATTCCTACGAGCAGTACTTC.

A single count supports this clone. The V and J genes are TRBV7-9 and TRBJ1-2; D remains ambiguous. The CDR3 is made up of 13 amino acids. Germline V gene data show CDR1 as SEHNR and CDR2 as FQNEAQ (reference sequence). Trimming pared 1 base from V and 7 bases from J, leaving 10 bases between. The DNA of the CDR3 is TGTGCCAGCAGCTTAGATAGGTGGAGTGGCTACACCTTC. Amino acid sequence: CASSLDRWSGYTF.

This clone was detected once. The V call is TRBV11-2, the J call TRBJ2-1; 10 bases line up with TRBD2. Germline trimming cut 5 bases from V and 6 bases from J; bases unmatched to any gene: 16. This CDR3 comprises 18 residues. Germline lookup yields CDR1 SGHAT and CDR2 FQNNGV. CDR3 DNA: TGTGCCAGCAGCCGAAGGACTAGCGGAGGAGGGGGAACCAATGAGCAGTTCTTC. This sequence encodes CASSRRTSGGGGTNEQFF.

This clone occurred a few times. This chain uses TRBV19 with TRBJ2-1, with D perhaps TRBD1 (6 bases). The CDR3 totals 14 residues. The germline V and J ends were trimmed by 4 bases and 8 bases, with 15 bases remaining between them. Per the germline V gene, CDR1 is LNHDA and CDR2 is SQIVND (reference sequence). The CDR3 is CASSRNRELYEQFF. The CDR3 nucleotides read TGTGCCAGTAGTAGGAACAGGGAGTTATATGAGCAGTTCTTC. Based on the CDR3 plus reference TRBV19 and TRBJ2-1, the full variable domain is DGGITQSPKYLFRKEGQNVTLSCEQNLNHDAMYWYRQDPGQGLRLIYYSQIVNDFQKGDIAEGYSVSREKKESFPLTVTSAQKNPTAFYLCASSRNRELYEQFFGPGTRLTVL.

The rearrangement joins TRBV7-9 to TRBJ2-3; TRBD1 is a possible D gene (6 bases). This CDR3 spans 16 amino acids. CDR1 and CDR2 (germline): SEHNR, FQNEAQ (reference sequence). Between the trimmed V and J ends, which lost 1 base and 0 bases, there was a span of 11 bases. The CDR3 here is CASSLGLGGSTDTQYF. DNA for the CDR3: TGTGCCAGCAGCTTAGGGCTTGGGGGCAGCACAGATACGCAGTATTTT. The whole variable domain, remainder taken from reference TRBV7-9 and TRBJ2-3, is DTGVSQNPRHKITKRGQNVTFRCDPISEHNRLYWYRQTLGQGPEFLTYFQNEAQLEKSRLLSDRFSAERPKGSFSTLEIQRTEQGDSAMYLCASSLGLGGSTDTQYFGPGTRLTVL.

V and J are TRBV19 and TRBJ1-1, with TRBD1 matching over 9 bases. The germline gives CDR1 LNHDA, CDR2 SQIVND (reference sequence). V trimming: 6 bases; J trimming: 7 bases; junction bases outside the gene matches: 18. The CDR3 runs 17 residues. The CDR3 coding sequence is TGTGCCAGTAGAGTGGAAACCGGGACAGGGCACCTTTGTGAAGCTTTCTTT. Its translation is CASRVETGTGHLCEAFF. Variable domain in full (rest from reference TRBV19 and TRBJ1-1): DGGITQSPKYLFRKEGQNVTLSCEQNLNHDAMYWYRQDPGQGLRLIYYSQIVNDFQKGDIAEGYSVSREKKESFPLTVTSAQKNPTAFYLCASRVETGTGHLCEAFFGQGTRLTVV.

This chain links TRBV5-1 with TRBJ2-1; no definite D call. V was clipped by 0 bases and J by 12 bases, with 13 bases between them. This CDR3 contains 13 residues. The germline V gene has CDR1 SGHRS and CDR2 YFSETQ. The CDR3 protein is CASSLASSTGQFF. CDR3 DNA sequence: TGCGCCAGCAGCTTGGCTAGTTCCACGGGGCAGTTCTTC.